The rows below give T cell receptor beta chains drawn from one sample of a study of breast tumors, draining lymph nodes, adjacent tissues. TCRdb analysed the multiplex PCR reads with MiXCR anew, one entry per CDR3 protein. Of 180,000 or so distinct CDR3 sequences listed, approximately 31% were seen once; the top ten hold 4% to 5.5%. Sample: axillary lymph node tissue. The receptors derive from a female donor with breast cancer. Some clones in this sample may be carry-over from other donors' samples. The CDR3 runs from the conserved cysteine through the conserved F or W. The D gene is left open where the match is weak. Where a row states a size, it is once, few, many or the class of an expanded clone; other rows omit it.

clone size	V gene	J gene	D gene	CDR3 DNA	CDR3 protein
many	TRBV9	TRBJ1-2	-	TGTGCCAGCAGCGTAGGAGCGGGGGTGGATGGCTACACCTTC	CASSVGAGVDGYTF
many	TRBV30	TRBJ1-3	TRBD1	TGTGCCTGGAGTACAGGGGGTCCTGGAAACACCATATATTTT	CAWSTGGPGNTIYF
many	TRBV6-5	TRBJ2-7	-	TGTGCCAGCAGTTCAGCATTTTCCCACCCTGAGCAGTACTTC	CASSSAFSHPEQYF
many	TRBV20-1	TRBJ2-7	-	TGCAGTGCTAGAGATGAACGCTACGAGCAGTACTTC	CSARDERYEQYF
many	TRBV18	TRBJ1-2	TRBD1	TGTGCCAGCTCAGGGACAGGTGAGGCTGGCTACACCTTC	CASSGTGEAGYTF
-	TRBV6-5	TRBJ2-7	TRBD2	TGTGCCAGCAACCCGCGGGGGGCGCTTCCCCACGAGCAGTACTTC	CASNPRGALPHEQYF
-	TRBV2	TRBJ1-1	-	TGTGCCAGCAGTCCAAACGTACGCACTGAAGCTTTCTTT	CASSPNVRTEAFF
many	TRBV20-1	TRBJ2-1	TRBD2	TGCAGTGCTAGTCCGGGAGGGACTAGCTCCTACAATGAGCAGTTCTTC	CSASPGGTSSYNEQFF
-	TRBV6-1	TRBJ2-1	TRBD2	TGTGCCAGCAAGCCCCAGCGGGAGTGGAATGAGCAGTTCTTC	CASKPQREWNEQFF
many	TRBV9	TRBJ1-4	-	TGTGCCAGCAGCACTTCCGGGACGCCGAATGAAAAACTGTTTTTT	CASSTSGTPNEKLFF
many	TRBV19	TRBJ1-4	-	TGTGCCAGTAGTATTAGGGGAGAAAAACTGTTTTTT	CASSIRGEKLFF
many	TRBV12-3/TRBV12-4	TRBJ1-5	-	TGTGCCAGCAGTTTAAATTCAGGCGGGCCCCAGCATTTT	CASSLNSGGPQHF
-	TRBV11-2	TRBJ2-7	TRBD1	TGTGCCAGCAGAAACTTCGGACAGGCCTACGAGCAGTACTTC	CASRNFGQAYEQYF
many	TRBV19	TRBJ2-2	-	TGTGCCAGTAGTATTGGGGTTGGCAGGGTCGGCACCGGGGAGCTGTTTTTT	CASSIGVGRVGTGELFF
-	TRBV7-8	TRBJ2-5	-	TGTGCCAGCAGCTTAGCCCGGGGGGCGGAGACCCAGTACTTC	CASSLARGAETQYF
many	TRBV18	TRBJ2-7	-	TGTGCCAGCTCACCAGGGGGGAGCCTTCTCGAAGAGCAGTACTTC	CASSPGGSLLEEQYF
many	TRBV10-3	TRBJ2-1	TRBD2	TGTGCCATCAGTGAGTCGGCGGCTAGCGGGGGCTATGAGCAGTTCTTC	CAISESAASGGYEQFF
many	TRBV5-5	TRBJ2-7	TRBD1	TGTGCCAGCAGCTTGTCCCAGGACAGGGCCTACGAGCAGTACTTC	CASSLSQDRAYEQYF
-	TRBV5-1	TRBJ2-3	TRBD2	TGCGCCGGCAGCCCCACCGGGGGGGCTACAATCACAGATACGCAGTATTTT	CAGSPTGGATITDTQYF
-	TRBV7-6	TRBJ1-1	-	TGTGCCAGCAGCCCATCAAGGAGCCCCCGCACTGAAGCTTTCTTT	CASSPSRSPRTEAFF
-	TRBV2	TRBJ1-4	-	TGTGCCAGCAGTGCTAGTCAAGTCGGGGGGACGGAAAAACTGTTTTTT	CASSASQVGGTEKLFF
many	TRBV10-2	TRBJ2-2	-	TGCGCCAGCAACGGGGGGCGGGGGTTGACCGGGGAGCTGTTTTTT	CASNGGRGLTGELFF
many	TRBV12-3/TRBV12-4	TRBJ1-5	-	TGTGCCAGCAGCCTCGACAGAGGGGGTAATCAGCCCCAGCATTTT	CASSLDRGGNQPQHF
many	TRBV6-2/TRBV6-3	TRBJ1-6	-	TGTGCCAGCAGTCACTCGCCCTCCTCACCCCTCCACTTT	CASSHSPSSPLHF
many	TRBV20-1	TRBJ2-7	TRBD1	TGCAGTGCCTTCAGGGGGTCCTTCTACGAGCAGTACTTC	CSAFRGSFYEQYF
many	TRBV6-5	TRBJ1-4	-	TGTGCCAGCAGTTCCCACAGGGATAAACTGTTTTTT	CASSSHRDKLFF
many	TRBV19	TRBJ2-3	TRBD2	TGTGCCAGTAGTCCCTACGGCGGGGGGGCTAGGGCCGCAGATACGCAGTATTTT	CASSPYGGGARAADTQYF
many	TRBV5-8	TRBJ2-6	-	TGTGCCAGCAGCTTGCAAGGTCTTCTTGTATCTGGGGCCAACGTCCTGACTTTC	CASSLQGLLVSGANVLTF
many	TRBV5-8	TRBJ1-2	-	TGTGCCAGCAGCTTGGATGGCAGGCCTAACTATGGCTACACCTTC	CASSLDGRPNYGYTF
many	TRBV4-1	TRBJ2-1	-	TGCGCCAGCAGCCAAGATCGGAATGAGCAGTTCTTC	CASSQDRNEQFF
many	TRBV5-5	TRBJ1-3	-	TGTGCCAGCAGCTTTGTCGGGTCTGGAAACACCATATATTTT	CASSFVGSGNTIYF
-	TRBV2	TRBJ2-5	-	TGTGCCAGCAGTGAAGGGAACCAGTACTTC	CASSEGNQYF
-	TRBV6-5	TRBJ2-7	TRBD1	TGTGCCAGCAGTCACTCGGGACAGTTCGAGCAGTACTTC	CASSHSGQFEQYF
-	TRBV6-1	TRBJ2-3	TRBD1	TGTGCCACCCTCCCGGCGTATGACAGGGCCACAGATACGCAGTATTTT	CATLPAYDRATDTQYF
-	TRBV28	TRBJ1-4	-	TGTGCCAGCAGTTTAAGGAGTGAAAAACTGTTTTTT	CASSLRSEKLFF
many	TRBV3-1	TRBJ2-3	-	TGTGCCAGCAGCCAACAGGGAGATACGCAGTATTTT	CASSQQGDTQYF
many	TRBV15	TRBJ2-7	TRBD1	TGTGCCACCAGCAGTCCGGGACAGGGGGGGTGGGAGCAGTACTTC	CATSSPGQGGWEQYF
-	TRBV7-3	TRBJ1-1	-	TGTGCCAGCAGCTTAAACCAGGGTACTGAAGCTTTCTTT	CASSLNQGTEAFF
-	TRBV5-5	TRBJ2-7	TRBD2	TGTGCCAGCAGCCAACATCGGGGGGGGTCCTACGAGCAGTACTTC	CASSQHRGGSYEQYF
many	TRBV12-3/TRBV12-4	TRBJ2-3	TRBD2	TGTGCCAGCAGATCGGGACTAGCGGGGGATACGCAGTATTTT	CASRSGLAGDTQYF
many	TRBV13	TRBJ2-2	-	TGTGCCAGCAGCTCATCTAGCGAGTACACCGGGGAGCTGTTTTTT	CASSSSSEYTGELFF
many	TRBV11-3	TRBJ2-2	TRBD2	TGTGCCAGCAGCTACCCGGGGCGGGAGCTGCTGAACACCGGGGAGCTGTTTTTT	CASSYPGRELLNTGELFF
many	TRBV19	TRBJ2-3	TRBD2	TGTGCCAGTAGTCGGACTAGCGTCCCCACAGATACGCAGTATTTT	CASSRTSVPTDTQYF
many	TRBV10-3	TRBJ2-1	-	TGTGCCATCAGTGAGGATCATAGGGCTATCTTC	CAISEDHRAIF
many	TRBV12-3/TRBV12-4	TRBJ2-2	-	TGTGCCAGCAGACACAGGGTTTCGGACACCGGGGAGCTGTTTTTT	CASRHRVSDTGELFF
many	TRBV5-1	TRBJ2-1	-	TGCGCCAGCAGTGATCAAGCGATCTACAATGAGCAGTTCTTC	CASSDQAIYNEQFF
-	TRBV30	TRBJ2-1	-	TGTGCCTGGACCCCAGGGGGGGCAACCTACAATGGGCAGTTCTTC	CAWTPGGATYNGQFF
-	TRBV5-5	TRBJ1-2	TRBD1	TGTGCCAGCAGCTTGGAATTTTTGGGACAGGGGGCCTTTGGCTACACCTTC	CASSLEFLGQGAFGYTF
many	TRBV11-2	TRBJ2-1	-	TGTGCCAGCAGCTTAGTGGGGACCTCGTACAATGAGCAGTTCTTC	CASSLVGTSYNEQFF
many	TRBV5-6	TRBJ1-2	TRBD1	TGTGCCAGCAGCTACCCGGGACAGGCCTATGGCTACACCTTC	CASSYPGQAYGYTF
many	TRBV9	TRBJ1-3	-	TGTGCCAGCAGCGAAAAGGGCAGTGGAAACACCATATATTTT	CASSEKGSGNTIYF
-	TRBV20-1	TRBJ1-6	TRBD1	TGCAGTGCAACAGGGGGGAATTCACCCCTCCACTTT	CSATGGNSPLHF
-	TRBV20-1	TRBJ1-2	-	TGCAGTGCTTCGACTCTTTTGGCGCAGACGCCGAGCCATGGCTACACCTTC	CSASTLLAQTPSHGYTF
many	TRBV20-1	TRBJ1-4	-	TGCAGTGCTAGAGTGTTTCCAGAAAATGAAAAACTGTTTTTT	CSARVFPENEKLFF
many	TRBV7-7	TRBJ2-1	TRBD2	TGTGCTAGCAGCTTAGCGGGACTAGCGGGTGAGCAGTTCTTC	CASSLAGLAGEQFF